This T cell receptor (beta chain) stems from a study of blood T cell repertoires in COVID-19. For the study at large: Specimens from acute and convalescent COVID-19 originated in the United States, Italy and Spain. T cells, B-cell-depleted T cells, or PBMCs supplied cDNA or gDNA.

Those enrolled, adults aged roughly 18 to 90 years, came from some 25 US areas. Among Cohort 3 donors, those recovered had two negative PCRs, clearance, or symptom resolution. Generated by immunoSEQ multiplex PCR, the TCRdb table keeps only in-frame clones and is missing some. The sample carries almost 65,000 clones, more than 75% recorded once. Unmatched junction bases numbered 8, after V lost 3 bases and J lost 4 bases. The CDR3 is made up of 16 amino acids. CDR1 and CDR2 (germline): LGHNA, YNFKEQ. This chain links TRBV4-2 with TRBJ1-4; 7 bases map to TRBD1. This TCR derives from a woman aged 40-49 years who had recovered from COVID-19. The specimen was PBMCs or T cells enriched from blood (not recorded which). The CDR3 reads CASSQSTGEGNEKLFF. The CDR3 DNA follows: TGTGCCAGCAGCCAGTCCACAGGGGAAGGTAATGAAAAACTGTTTTTT.